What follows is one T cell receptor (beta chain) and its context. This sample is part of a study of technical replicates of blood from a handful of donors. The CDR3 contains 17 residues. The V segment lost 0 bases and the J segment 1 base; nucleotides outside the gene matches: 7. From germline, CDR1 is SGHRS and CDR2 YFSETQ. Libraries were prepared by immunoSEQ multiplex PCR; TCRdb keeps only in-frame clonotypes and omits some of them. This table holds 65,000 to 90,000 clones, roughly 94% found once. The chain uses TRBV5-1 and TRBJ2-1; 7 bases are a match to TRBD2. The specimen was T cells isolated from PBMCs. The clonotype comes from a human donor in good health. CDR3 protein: CASSLAPGGGSYNEQFF. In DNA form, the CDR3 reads TGCGCCAGCAGCTTGGCCCCTGGGGGAGGGTCCTACAATGAGCAGTTCTTC.